A selection of T cell receptor beta chains follows, all from one sample in a study of blood T cell repertoires in COVID-19. Assay used: immunoSEQ multiplex PCR; TCRdb lists only in-frame clones, some missing. This sample has 80,000 to 100,000 clones, with around 81% found just once. Sequencing was carried out using peripheral blood. The receptors originated from a man in his forties or fifties who had recovered from COVID-19. Each CDR3 is given with its conserved first and last residue. A D gene is named only where the DNA matches it firmly. Size is omitted from some rows. Given values are once, few, many or a class for expanded clones.

D	size	V	J	CDR3	DNA
TRBD1	NA	TRBV12-5	TRBJ1-2	CASGLQGNYGYTF	TGTGCTAGTGGATTACAGGGGAACTATGGCTACACCTTC
NA	NA	TRBV5-5	TRBJ1-1	CASSLQGNTEAFF	TGTGCCAGCAGCTTACAGGGGAACACTGAAGCTTTCTTT
NA	NA	TRBV5-6	TRBJ2-7	CASSRFSAGYEQYF	TGTGCCAGCAGCAGATTCTCCGCCGGGTACGAGCAGTACTTC
NA	NA	TRBV11-2	TRBJ2-2	CASNRDINTGELFF	TGTGCCAGCAACCGGGACATAAACACCGGGGAGCTGTTTTTT
NA	NA	TRBV5-1	TRBJ1-6	CASSKGDTGSPLHF	TGCGCCAGCAGCAAAGGGGACACGGGTTCACCCCTCCACTTT
NA	NA	TRBV4-1	TRBJ1-2	CASSQDVAGRGIGYTF	TGCGCCAGCAGCCAAGATGTCGCAGGGCGGGGTATTGGCTACACCTTC
NA	NA	TRBV6-1	TRBJ1-4	CASSELHIEKLFF	TGTGCCAGCAGTGAACTGCACATTGAAAAACTGTTTTTT
NA	NA	TRBV27	TRBJ1-1	CASSSNSFNTEAFF	TGTGCCAGCAGTTCCAACAGCTTCAACACTGAAGCTTTCTTT
TRBD2	NA	TRBV7-2	TRBJ2-1	CASSSAGAANEQFF	TGTGCCAGCAGCTCAGCGGGAGCCGCCAATGAGCAGTTCTTC
NA	NA	TRBV5-4	TRBJ1-1	CASSPTGIGTEAFF	TGTGCCAGCAGCCCTACGGGGATAGGAACTGAAGCTTTCTTT
NA	once	TRBV3-1/TRBV3-2	TRBJ2-1	CASSQTAGRPNEQFF	TGTGCCAGCAGCCAAACGGCAGGGCGTCCCAATGAGCAGTTCTTC
NA	NA	TRBV29-1	TRBJ1-1	CSGGGGGPQGTEAFF	TGCAGCGGCGGGGGGGGAGGACCCCAGGGTACTGAAGCTTTCTTT
NA	many	TRBV2	TRBJ1-2	CASSVDSEVGYTF	TGTGCCAGCAGTGTGGACAGCGAGGTCGGCTACACCTTC
TRBD2	NA	TRBV30	TRBJ2-2	CAWSPILTSGGADGELFF	TGTGCCTGGAGTCCCATCCTGACTAGCGGGGGGGCCGACGGGGAGCTGTTTTTT
TRBD1	NA	TRBV12-3/TRBV12-4	TRBJ1-2	CASSFRTGDGYTF	TGTGCCAGCAGTTTCCGGACAGGGGATGGCTACACCTTC
NA	NA	TRBV28	TRBJ1-1	CASIGETEAFF	TGTGCCAGCATCGGGGAAACTGAAGCTTTCTTT
NA	NA	TRBV5-6	TRBJ1-2	CASSLNRGYGYTF	TGTGCCAGCAGCCTTAACCGGGGCTATGGCTACACCTTC
TRBD1	NA	TRBV29-1	TRBJ2-7	CSVPGQGAGEQYF	TGCAGCGTCCCGGGACAGGGGGCAGGCGAGCAGTACTTC
NA	NA	TRBV19	TRBJ2-5	CASSPRAGRETQYF	TGTGCCAGTAGCCCGAGAGCAGGCCGAGAGACCCAGTACTTC
NA	NA	TRBV18	TRBJ2-7	CASSHDYASYEQYF	TGTGCCAGCTCCCACGACTACGCCTCCTACGAGCAGTACTTC
NA	once	TRBV3-1/TRBV3-2	TRBJ2-5	CASSQDLGGGGETQYF	TGTGCCAGCAGCCAAGATCTGGGGGGAGGAGGTGAGACCCAGTACTTC
NA	few	TRBV4-1	TRBJ2-5	CASSQTQAEETQYF	TGCGCCAGCAGCCAAACGCAAGCGGAAGAGACCCAGTACTTC
TRBD1	NA	TRBV6-5	TRBJ2-7	CASRYSTGAYEQYF	TGTGCCAGCAGATACTCGACAGGGGCCTACGAGCAGTACTTC
TRBD1	NA	TRBV4-1	TRBJ1-2	CASSQASGGFGYTF	TGCGCCAGCAGCCAAGCATCAGGGGGTTTCGGCTACACCTTC
TRBD1	NA	TRBV6-5	TRBJ2-1	CASSTDRVRRLF	TGTGCCAGCAGTACTGACAGGGTAAGGAGGCTCTTC
NA	NA	TRBV10-3	TRBJ2-3	CAIGANTDTQYF	TGTGCCATCGGAGCGAACACAGATACGCAGTATTTT
TRBD1	NA	TRBV7-9	TRBJ1-5	CASSKDREGNQPQHF	TGTGCCAGCAGCAAGGACAGGGAAGGCAATCAGCCCCAGCATTTT
NA	NA	TRBV28	TRBJ2-7	CAISRLRYAYEQYF	TGTGCCATCTCTAGATTACGATACGCCTACGAGCAGTACTTC
TRBD2	NA	TRBV20-1	TRBJ2-5	CSALAGETQYF	TGCAGTGCTCTAGCGGGGGAGACCCAGTACTTC
NA	NA	TRBV9	TRBJ1-1	CASSPSGWTEAFF	TGTGCCAGCAGCCCCAGCGGGTGGACTGAAGCTTTCTTT
NA	NA	TRBV6-6	TRBJ2-7	CASSYAQREQYF	TGTGCCAGCAGTTATGCCCAGCGCGAGCAGTACTTC
TRBD2	few	TRBV5-8	TRBJ2-3	CASSLGSSGNTDTQYF	TGTGCCAGCAGCTTGGGATCTAGCGGTAACACAGATACGCAGTATTTT
TRBD1	NA	TRBV15	TRBJ1-2	CATSRDSGGFDYGYTF	TGTGCCACCAGCAGAGATTCAGGGGGATTCGACTATGGCTACACCTTC
NA	NA	TRBV7-2	TRBJ2-1	CASSLGRGSYNEQFF	TGTGCCAGCAGCTTAGGGAGGGGCTCCTACAATGAGCAGTTCTTC
NA	NA	TRBV6-5	TRBJ2-1	CASSYRPGDEQFF	TGTGCCAGCAGTTACAGGCCGGGAGATGAGCAGTTCTTC
TRBD1	NA	TRBV11-2	TRBJ2-2	CASSWRQGSGGELFF	TGTGCCAGCAGCTGGCGACAGGGGTCTGGCGGGGAGCTGTTTTTT
TRBD2	NA	TRBV6-1	TRBJ2-1	CASSEALASGSDEQFF	TGTGCCAGCAGTGAAGCGCTGGCTAGCGGGAGTGATGAGCAGTTCTTC
NA	NA	TRBV7-8	TRBJ1-6	CASSYGLTDNSPLHF	TGTGCCAGCAGCTATGGACTCACTGATAATTCACCCCTCCACTTT
NA	NA	TRBV6-5	TRBJ2-3	CASKSRVDTQYF	TGTGCCAGCAAGAGCAGGGTAGATACGCAGTATTTT
TRBD1	NA	TRBV5-8	TRBJ2-3	CASSSDRVTDTQYF	TGTGCCAGCAGCTCTGACAGGGTCACAGATACGCAGTATTTT
TRBD1	NA	TRBV6-5	TRBJ1-2	CASSIQGFERDGYTF	TGTGCCAGCAGTATACAGGGGTTCGAGAGGGATGGCTACACCTTC
TRBD1	NA	TRBV10-3	TRBJ1-1	CAILPGQGAKNTEAFF	TGTGCCATCCTACCGGGACAGGGGGCTAAGAACACTGAAGCTTTCTTT
NA	NA	TRBV15	TRBJ2-5	CATSRAIAVQETQYF	TGTGCCACCAGCAGAGCAATAGCGGTACAAGAGACCCAGTACTTC
TRBD2	NA	TRBV7-9	TRBJ2-1	CASSLDRLARPEQFF	TGTGCCAGCAGCTTGGATCGACTAGCTAGGCCGGAGCAGTTCTTC
NA	once	TRBV7-2	TRBJ2-7	CASSLIENYEQYF	TGTGCCAGCAGCTTAATCGAGAACTACGAGCAGTACTTC
NA	NA	TRBV20-1	TRBJ1-1	CSASGTPGGTEAFF	TGCAGTGCTAGTGGGACACCCGGAGGGACTGAAGCTTTCTTT
NA	once	TRBV2	TRBJ2-7	CASRGHQVGEQYF	TGTGCCAGCAGGGGGCACCAGGTGGGGGAGCAGTACTTC
NA	NA	TRBV9	TRBJ1-5	CASSVDSRGGQPQHF	TGTGCCAGCAGCGTAGATAGTAGGGGGGGCCAGCCCCAGCATTTT
NA	NA	TRBV28	TRBJ2-5	CASSLLTSRQETQYF	TGTGCCAGCAGTTTATTGACATCACGACAAGAGACCCAGTACTTC
TRBD2	NA	TRBV20-1	TRBJ2-1	CSASRGRATEQFF	TGCAGTGCTAGTCGCGGGAGGGCCACTGAGCAGTTCTTC
NA	many	TRBV25-1	TRBJ2-5	CASAPRRSVGIETQYF	TGTGCCAGCGCCCCTAGGAGGAGCGTGGGGATAGAGACCCAGTACTTC
NA	NA	TRBV21-1	TRBJ1-6	CAPERDREDDSPLHF	TGTGCCCCGGAACGGGACAGGGAAGATGATTCACCCCTCCACTTT
NA	few	TRBV29-1	TRBJ2-1	CSVDRGGGPGNEQFF	TGCAGCGTTGATAGAGGGGGAGGGCCCGGAAATGAGCAGTTCTTC